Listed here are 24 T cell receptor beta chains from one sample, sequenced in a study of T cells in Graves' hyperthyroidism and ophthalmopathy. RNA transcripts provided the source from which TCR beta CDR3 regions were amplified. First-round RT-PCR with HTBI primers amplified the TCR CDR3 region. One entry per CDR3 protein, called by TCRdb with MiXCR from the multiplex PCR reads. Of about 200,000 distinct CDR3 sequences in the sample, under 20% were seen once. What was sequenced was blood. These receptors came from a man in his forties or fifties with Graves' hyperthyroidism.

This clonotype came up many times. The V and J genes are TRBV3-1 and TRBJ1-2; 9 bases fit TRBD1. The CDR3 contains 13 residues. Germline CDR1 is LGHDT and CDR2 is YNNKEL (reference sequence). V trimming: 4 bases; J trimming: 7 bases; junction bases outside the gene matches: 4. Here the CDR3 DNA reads TGTGCCAGCAGCCGGGACAGGGTTCGTGGCTACACCTTC. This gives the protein CASSRDRVRGYTF.

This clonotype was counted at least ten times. In DNA form, the CDR3 reads TGTGCCAGCAGCTTAGCAGGGAATTCGGATACGCAGTATTTT. As protein: CASSLAGNSDTQYF. The chain combines TRBV7-6 with TRBJ2-3; no firm D call. This CDR3 is 14 amino acids long. Per germline, CDR1 SGHVS and CDR2 FNYEAQ. The V and J ends lost 0 bases and 6 bases respectively, with 10 bases between them.

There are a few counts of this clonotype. The CDR3 spells CASSQAGWTYEQYF. The CDR3 DNA sequence: TGTGCCAGCAGCCAAGCCGGGTGGACCTACGAGCAGTACTTC. This chain joins TRBV14 and TRBJ2-7, with D unclear. The CDR3 is 14 residues long. The V end was cut by 1 base, the J end by 2 bases, with 9 bases between. Germline-derived CDR1 and CDR2 are SGHDN and FVKESK.

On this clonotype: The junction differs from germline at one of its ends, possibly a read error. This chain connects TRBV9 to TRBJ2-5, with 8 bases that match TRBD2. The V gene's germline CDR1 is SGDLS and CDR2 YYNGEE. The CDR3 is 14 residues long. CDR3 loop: CASSGGGPGETQYF. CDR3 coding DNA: TGTGCGAGCAGCGGGGGAGGGCCCGGAGAGACCCAGTACTTC.

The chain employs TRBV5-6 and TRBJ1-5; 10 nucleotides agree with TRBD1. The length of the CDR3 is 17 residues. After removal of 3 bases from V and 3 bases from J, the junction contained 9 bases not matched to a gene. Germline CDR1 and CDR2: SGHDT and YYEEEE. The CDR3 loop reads CASSSFDRGQHNQPQHF. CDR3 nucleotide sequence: TGTGCCAGCAGCTCATTTGACAGGGGGCAACACAATCAGCCCCAGCATTTT.

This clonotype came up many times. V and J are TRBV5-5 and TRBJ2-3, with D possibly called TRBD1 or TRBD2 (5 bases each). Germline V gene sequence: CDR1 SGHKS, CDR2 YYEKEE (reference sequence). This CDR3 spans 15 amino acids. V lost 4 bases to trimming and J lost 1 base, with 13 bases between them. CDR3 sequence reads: CASSVGRDRTDTQYF. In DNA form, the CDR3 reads TGTGCCAGCAGCGTGGGACGGGACCGCACAGATACGCAGTATTTT.

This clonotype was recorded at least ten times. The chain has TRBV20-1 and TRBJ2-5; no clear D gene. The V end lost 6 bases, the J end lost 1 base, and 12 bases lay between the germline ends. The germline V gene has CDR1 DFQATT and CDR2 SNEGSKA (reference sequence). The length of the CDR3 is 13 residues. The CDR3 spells CSAAESLQETQYF. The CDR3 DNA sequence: TGCAGTGCCGCAGAGTCCCTCCAAGAGACCCAGTACTTC.

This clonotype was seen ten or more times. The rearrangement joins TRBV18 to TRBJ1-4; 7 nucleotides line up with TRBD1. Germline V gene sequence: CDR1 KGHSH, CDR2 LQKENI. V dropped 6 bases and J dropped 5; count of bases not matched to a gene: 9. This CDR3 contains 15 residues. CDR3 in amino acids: CASSRTGTENEKLFF. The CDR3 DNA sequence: TGTGCCAGCTCGCGCACCGGGACAGAGAATGAAAAACTGTTTTTT. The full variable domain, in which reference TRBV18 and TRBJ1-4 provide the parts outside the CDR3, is NAGVMQNPRHLVRRRGQEARLRCSPMKGHSHVYWYRQLPEEGLKFMVYLQKENIIDESGMPKERFSAEFPKEGPSILRIQQVVRGDSAAYFCASSRTGTENEKLFFGSGTQLSVL.

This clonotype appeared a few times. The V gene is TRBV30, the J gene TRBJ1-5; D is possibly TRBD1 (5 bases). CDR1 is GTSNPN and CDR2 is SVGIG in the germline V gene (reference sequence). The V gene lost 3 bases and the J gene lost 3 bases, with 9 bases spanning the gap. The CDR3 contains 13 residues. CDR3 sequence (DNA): TGTGCCTGGAGCCGGGGCCCCAATCAGCCCCAGCATTTT. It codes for CAWSRGPNQPQHF.

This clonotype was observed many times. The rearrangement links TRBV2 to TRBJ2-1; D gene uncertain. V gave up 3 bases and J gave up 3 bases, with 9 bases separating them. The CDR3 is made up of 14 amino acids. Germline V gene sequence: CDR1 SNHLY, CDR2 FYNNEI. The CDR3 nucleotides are TGTGCCAGCAGTGAGTTGGGTTACTACAATGAGCAGTTCTTC. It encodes CASSELGYYNEQFF.

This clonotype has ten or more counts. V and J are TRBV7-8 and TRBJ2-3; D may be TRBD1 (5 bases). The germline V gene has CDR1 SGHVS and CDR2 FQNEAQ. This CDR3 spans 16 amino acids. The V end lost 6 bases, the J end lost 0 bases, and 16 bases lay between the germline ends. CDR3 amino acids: CASRTQTEISTDTQYF. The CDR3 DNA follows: TGTGCCAGCAGGACCCAGACAGAAATAAGCACAGATACGCAGTATTTT.

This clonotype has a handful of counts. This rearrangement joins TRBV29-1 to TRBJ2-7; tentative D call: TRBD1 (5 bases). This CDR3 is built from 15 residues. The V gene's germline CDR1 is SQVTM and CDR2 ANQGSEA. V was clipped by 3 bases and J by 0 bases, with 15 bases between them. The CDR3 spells CSVDLGPTSSYEQYF. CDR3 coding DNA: TGCAGCGTTGACTTGGGGCCGACTTCCTCCTACGAGCAGTACTTC.

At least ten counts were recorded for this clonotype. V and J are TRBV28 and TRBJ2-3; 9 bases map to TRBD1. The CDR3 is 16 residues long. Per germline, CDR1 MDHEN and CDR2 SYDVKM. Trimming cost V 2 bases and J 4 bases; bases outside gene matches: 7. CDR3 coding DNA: TGTGCCAGCAGTTTACGGGACAGGGTCTCCGCAGATACGCAGTATTTT. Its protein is CASSLRDRVSADTQYF. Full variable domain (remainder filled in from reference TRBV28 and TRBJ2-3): DVKVTQSSRYLVKRTGEKVFLECVQDMDHENMFWYRQDPGLGLRLIYFSYDVKMKEKGDIPEGYSVSREKKERFSLILESASTNQTSMYLCASSLRDRVSADTQYFGPGTRLTVL.

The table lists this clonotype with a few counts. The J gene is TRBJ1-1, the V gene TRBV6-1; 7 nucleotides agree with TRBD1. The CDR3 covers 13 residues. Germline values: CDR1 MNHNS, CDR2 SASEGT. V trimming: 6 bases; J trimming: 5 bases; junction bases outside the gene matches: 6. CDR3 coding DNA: TGTGCCAGCAGCTCTACACAGGGGACTGAAGCTTTCTTT. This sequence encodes CASSSTQGTEAFF.

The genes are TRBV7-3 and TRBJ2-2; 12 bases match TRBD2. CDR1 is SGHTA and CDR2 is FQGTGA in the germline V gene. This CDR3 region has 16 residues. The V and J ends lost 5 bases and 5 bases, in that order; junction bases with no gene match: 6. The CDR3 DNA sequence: TGTGCCAGCAGCCTGATGACTAGCGGGAGAACCGGGGAGCTGTTTTTT. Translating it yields CASSLMTSGRTGELFF.

CDR3 in amino acids: CASSQGTSGFGDTQYF. In DNA, the CDR3 is TGTGCCAGCAGTCAAGGGACTAGCGGTTTCGGAGATACGCAGTATTTT. The chain is built from TRBV2 and TRBJ2-3; the match to TRBD2 covers 11 bases. Germline V gives CDR1 SNHLY, CDR2 FYNNEI. With V trimmed by 5 bases and J by 5 bases, 9 bases remained unmatched. CDR3 length: 16 residues.

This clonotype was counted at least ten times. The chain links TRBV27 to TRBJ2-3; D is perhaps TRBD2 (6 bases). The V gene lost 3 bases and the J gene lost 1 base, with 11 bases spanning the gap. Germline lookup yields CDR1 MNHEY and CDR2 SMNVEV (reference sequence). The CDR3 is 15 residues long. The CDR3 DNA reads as TGTGCCAGCAGTTTGGGGACTCTCCGCACAGATACGCAGTATTTT. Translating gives CASSLGTLRTDTQYF.

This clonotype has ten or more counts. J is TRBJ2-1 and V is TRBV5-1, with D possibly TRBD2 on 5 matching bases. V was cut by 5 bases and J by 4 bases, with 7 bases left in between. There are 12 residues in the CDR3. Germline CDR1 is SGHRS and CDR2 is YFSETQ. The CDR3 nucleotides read TGCGCCAGCAGAGAGGGTTACAATGAGCAGTTCTTC. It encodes CASREGYNEQFF.

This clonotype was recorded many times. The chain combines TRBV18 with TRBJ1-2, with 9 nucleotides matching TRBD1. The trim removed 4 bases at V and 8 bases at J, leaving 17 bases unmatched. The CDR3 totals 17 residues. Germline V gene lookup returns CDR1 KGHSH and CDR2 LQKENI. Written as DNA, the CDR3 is TGTGCCAGCTCACAGTCGACAGGCAAGACAGGGGGAAGGGGCTACACCTTC. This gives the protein CASSQSTGKTGGRGYTF.

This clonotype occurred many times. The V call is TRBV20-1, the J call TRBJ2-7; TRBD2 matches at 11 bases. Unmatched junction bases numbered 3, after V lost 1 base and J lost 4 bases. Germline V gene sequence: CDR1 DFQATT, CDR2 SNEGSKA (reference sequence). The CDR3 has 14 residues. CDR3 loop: CSARVAGGPYEQYF. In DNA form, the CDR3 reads TGCAGTGCTAGAGTAGCGGGAGGGCCTTACGAGCAGTACTTC.

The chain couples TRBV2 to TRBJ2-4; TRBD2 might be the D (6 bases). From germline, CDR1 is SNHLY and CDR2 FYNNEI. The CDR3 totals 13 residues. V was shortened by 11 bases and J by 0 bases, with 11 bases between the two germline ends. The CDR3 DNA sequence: TGTGCCGCGAGGGGACTAGCCAAAAACATTCAGTACTTC. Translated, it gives CAARGLAKNIQYF. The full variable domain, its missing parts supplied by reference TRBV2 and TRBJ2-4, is EPEVTQTPSHQVTQMGQEVILRCVPISNHLYFYWYRQILGQKVEFLVSFYNNEISEKSEIFDDQFSVERPDGSNFTLKIRSTKLEDSAMYFCAARGLAKNIQYFGAGTRLSVL.

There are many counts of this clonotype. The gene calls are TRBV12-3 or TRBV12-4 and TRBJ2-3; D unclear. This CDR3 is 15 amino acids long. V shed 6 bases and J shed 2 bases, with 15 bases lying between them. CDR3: CASSTNTQLTDTQYF. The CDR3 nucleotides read TGTGCCAGCAGCACGAACACCCAGCTCACAGATACGCAGTATTTT.

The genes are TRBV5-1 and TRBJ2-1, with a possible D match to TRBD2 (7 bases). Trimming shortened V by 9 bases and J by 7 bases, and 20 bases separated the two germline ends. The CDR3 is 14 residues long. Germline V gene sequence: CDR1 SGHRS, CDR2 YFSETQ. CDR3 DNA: TGCGCCACACAGAGGGGGGGTTCAGGGAATGAGCAGTTCTTC. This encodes CATQRGGSGNEQFF.

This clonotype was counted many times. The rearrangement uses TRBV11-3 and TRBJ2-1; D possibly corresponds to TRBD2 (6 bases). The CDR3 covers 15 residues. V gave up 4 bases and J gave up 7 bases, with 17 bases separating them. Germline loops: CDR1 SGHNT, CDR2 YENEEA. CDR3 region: CASSSGGRRENEQFF. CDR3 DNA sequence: TGTGCCAGCAGCTCCGGCGGGCGGAGGGAGAATGAGCAGTTCTTC.